These T cell receptor beta chains were read from a single sample in a study of Graves' ophthalmopathy and Graves' hyperthyroidism. TCRdb reprocessed the multiplex PCR reads with MiXCR, giving one entry per CDR3 protein. This sample has over a million distinct CDR3 sequences, with 35% to 40% found just once. The specimen sequenced was peripheral blood or thyroid tissue (not recorded which). The receptors were gathered from an adult man with Graves' hyperthyroidism. Both conserved end residues are part of each CDR3. A D gene is named only where the DNA matches it firmly. Not all rows give a size; the values are once, few, many and, for expanded clones, a class.

D: -
size: many
V: TRBV6-6
J: TRBJ1-2
DNA: TGTGCCAGCAGTCCCATGGGGGGAAACTATGGCTACACCTTC
CDR3: CASSPMGGNYGYTF

D: -
size: few
V: TRBV4-3
J: TRBJ1-2
DNA: TGCGCCAGCAGCCAAGGACGGCAACTTTACTATGGCTACACCTTC
CDR3: CASSQGRQLYYGYTF

D: -
size: many
V: TRBV7-8
J: TRBJ2-7
DNA: TGTGCCAGCAGCTTAGCCCCCAGGGGTAAGCTCTACGAGCAGTACTTC
CDR3: CASSLAPRGKLYEQYF

D: TRBD1
size: few
V: TRBV7-2
J: TRBJ1-5
DNA: TGTGCCAGCTCCCGGACGGGACAGAGCAATCAGCCCCAGCATTTT
CDR3: CASSRTGQSNQPQHF

D: TRBD2
size: few
V: TRBV4-3
J: TRBJ2-2
DNA: TGCGCCAGCAGCCAAGCTGTTAGCGGGGCGAACACCGGGGAGCTGTTTTTT
CDR3: CASSQAVSGANTGELFF

D: -
size: -
V: TRBV19
J: TRBJ1-5
DNA: TGTGCCAGTAGTATCTCGGCAGGGAGTCAGCCCCAGCATTTT
CDR3: CASSISAGSQPQHF

D: TRBD1
size: -
V: TRBV12-3/TRBV12-4
J: TRBJ1-5
DNA: TGTGCCAGCAGCGGACAGGAGAAGTATAGCAATCAGCCCCAGCATTTT
CDR3: CASSGQEKYSNQPQHF

D: -
size: -
V: TRBV25-1
J: TRBJ1-6
DNA: TGTGCCAGCAGTGAATCGATTAGCTCCTATAATTCACCCCTCCACTTT
CDR3: CASSESISSYNSPLHF

D: -
size: many
V: TRBV12-3/TRBV12-4
J: TRBJ2-7
DNA: TGTGCCAGCACAGGGGTCACCTACGAGCAGTACTTC
CDR3: CASTGVTYEQYF

D: -
size: many
V: TRBV29-1
J: TRBJ2-5
DNA: TGCAGCGCCTATCCTGGACAGTCAACGGAGACCCAGTACTTC
CDR3: CSAYPGQSTETQYF

D: -
size: many
V: TRBV10-1
J: TRBJ1-6
DNA: TGCGCCAGCAGAATGGACATTGGAACGCAGCTTTGGACCCTCCACTTT
CDR3: CASRMDIGTQLWTLHF

D: TRBD1
size: -
V: TRBV4-1
J: TRBJ1-2
DNA: TGCGCCAGCAGCCAACCTCTTTCACAGGGGTTTGGCTACACCTTC
CDR3: CASSQPLSQGFGYTF

D: -
size: -
V: TRBV27
J: TRBJ1-1
DNA: TGTGCCAGCAGTTCTATTTCGCCCCCGGAAGCTTTCTTT
CDR3: CASSSISPPEAFF

D: TRBD2
size: -
V: TRBV6-2/TRBV6-3
J: TRBJ2-5
DNA: TGTGCCAGCAGCCCAGAGCGGGGCACCCAAGAGACCCAGTACTTC
CDR3: CASSPERGTQETQYF

D: -
size: -
V: TRBV19
J: TRBJ2-7
DNA: TGTGCCAGTAGAGCCCCGGACAATTCCTACGAGCAGTACTTC
CDR3: CASRAPDNSYEQYF

D: -
size: -
V: TRBV4-1
J: TRBJ1-4
DNA: TGCGCCAGCAGCCAAGATGGCGCCGGGGCAGCAACTAATGAAAAACTGTTTTTT
CDR3: CASSQDGAGAATNEKLFF

D: -
size: -
V: TRBV7-2
J: TRBJ1-2
DNA: TGTGCCAGCAGCCCCAGGGCTTGGGGGGACTATGGCTACACCTTC
CDR3: CASSPRAWGDYGYTF

D: -
size: -
V: TRBV9
J: TRBJ2-2
DNA: TGTGCCAGCAGCGCGCGAGAATGGTCGCTAAACACCGGGGAGCTGTTTTTT
CDR3: CASSAREWSLNTGELFF

D: TRBD1
size: -
V: TRBV14
J: TRBJ2-2
DNA: TGTGCCAGCATTCCCGGGACAGGGGGCACCGGGGAGCTGTCTTTT
CDR3: CASIPGTGGTGELSF

D: -
size: -
V: TRBV3-1
J: TRBJ1-1
DNA: TGTGCCAGCAGCCAAGCGCGACAGCTGAACACTGAAGCTTTCTTT
CDR3: CASSQARQLNTEAFF

D: -
size: many
V: TRBV7-8
J: TRBJ2-7
DNA: TGTGCCAGCAGCCAACGGGACTCTCCGGCCGAGCAGTACTTC
CDR3: CASSQRDSPAEQYF

D: TRBD1
size: few
V: TRBV7-3
J: TRBJ1-2
DNA: TGTGCCAGCAGCTTAACCGGGGCAGGGGGCGCCTATGGCTACACCTTC
CDR3: CASSLTGAGGAYGYTF

D: -
size: -
V: TRBV4-2
J: TRBJ2-5
DNA: TGTGCCAGCAGCCAAGACCCTTGGGTCATGAAAGAGACCCAGTACTTC
CDR3: CASSQDPWVMKETQYF